This TCR beta chain stems from a study of T cells expressing NK-cell markers. Study at large: Sorted T-cell subsets CD3+CD56+NKG2C+, CD3+CD56+NKG2C- and CD3+CD56-NKG2C+ were TCR beta-sequenced. Study-level results: Clarity on HCMV specificity was lacking for the expanded NKG2C+ T cell clones.

The CDR3 totals 14 residues. CDR1 is SGHRS, CDR2 YFSETQ, per germline. A 5'RACE template switching approach incorporating UMIs was used to make TCR beta cDNA. TCRdb re-called the 5' RACE reads; one entry per CDR3 protein, DNA not given. This sample lists around 380,000 distinct CDR3 sequences; its ten largest clones have about 10%. Of note for this clonotype: Its antigen is unknown.

This receptor was taken from a woman aged 50 to 60 in good health. Sequences were obtained from blood T cells: a sorted CD56 or NKG2C T cell subset, CD4+ or CD8+ T cells, or bulk PBMC T cells (not recorded which). The gene calls are TRBV5-1 and TRBJ2-2. CDR3 sequence reads: CASSETGYTGELFF.